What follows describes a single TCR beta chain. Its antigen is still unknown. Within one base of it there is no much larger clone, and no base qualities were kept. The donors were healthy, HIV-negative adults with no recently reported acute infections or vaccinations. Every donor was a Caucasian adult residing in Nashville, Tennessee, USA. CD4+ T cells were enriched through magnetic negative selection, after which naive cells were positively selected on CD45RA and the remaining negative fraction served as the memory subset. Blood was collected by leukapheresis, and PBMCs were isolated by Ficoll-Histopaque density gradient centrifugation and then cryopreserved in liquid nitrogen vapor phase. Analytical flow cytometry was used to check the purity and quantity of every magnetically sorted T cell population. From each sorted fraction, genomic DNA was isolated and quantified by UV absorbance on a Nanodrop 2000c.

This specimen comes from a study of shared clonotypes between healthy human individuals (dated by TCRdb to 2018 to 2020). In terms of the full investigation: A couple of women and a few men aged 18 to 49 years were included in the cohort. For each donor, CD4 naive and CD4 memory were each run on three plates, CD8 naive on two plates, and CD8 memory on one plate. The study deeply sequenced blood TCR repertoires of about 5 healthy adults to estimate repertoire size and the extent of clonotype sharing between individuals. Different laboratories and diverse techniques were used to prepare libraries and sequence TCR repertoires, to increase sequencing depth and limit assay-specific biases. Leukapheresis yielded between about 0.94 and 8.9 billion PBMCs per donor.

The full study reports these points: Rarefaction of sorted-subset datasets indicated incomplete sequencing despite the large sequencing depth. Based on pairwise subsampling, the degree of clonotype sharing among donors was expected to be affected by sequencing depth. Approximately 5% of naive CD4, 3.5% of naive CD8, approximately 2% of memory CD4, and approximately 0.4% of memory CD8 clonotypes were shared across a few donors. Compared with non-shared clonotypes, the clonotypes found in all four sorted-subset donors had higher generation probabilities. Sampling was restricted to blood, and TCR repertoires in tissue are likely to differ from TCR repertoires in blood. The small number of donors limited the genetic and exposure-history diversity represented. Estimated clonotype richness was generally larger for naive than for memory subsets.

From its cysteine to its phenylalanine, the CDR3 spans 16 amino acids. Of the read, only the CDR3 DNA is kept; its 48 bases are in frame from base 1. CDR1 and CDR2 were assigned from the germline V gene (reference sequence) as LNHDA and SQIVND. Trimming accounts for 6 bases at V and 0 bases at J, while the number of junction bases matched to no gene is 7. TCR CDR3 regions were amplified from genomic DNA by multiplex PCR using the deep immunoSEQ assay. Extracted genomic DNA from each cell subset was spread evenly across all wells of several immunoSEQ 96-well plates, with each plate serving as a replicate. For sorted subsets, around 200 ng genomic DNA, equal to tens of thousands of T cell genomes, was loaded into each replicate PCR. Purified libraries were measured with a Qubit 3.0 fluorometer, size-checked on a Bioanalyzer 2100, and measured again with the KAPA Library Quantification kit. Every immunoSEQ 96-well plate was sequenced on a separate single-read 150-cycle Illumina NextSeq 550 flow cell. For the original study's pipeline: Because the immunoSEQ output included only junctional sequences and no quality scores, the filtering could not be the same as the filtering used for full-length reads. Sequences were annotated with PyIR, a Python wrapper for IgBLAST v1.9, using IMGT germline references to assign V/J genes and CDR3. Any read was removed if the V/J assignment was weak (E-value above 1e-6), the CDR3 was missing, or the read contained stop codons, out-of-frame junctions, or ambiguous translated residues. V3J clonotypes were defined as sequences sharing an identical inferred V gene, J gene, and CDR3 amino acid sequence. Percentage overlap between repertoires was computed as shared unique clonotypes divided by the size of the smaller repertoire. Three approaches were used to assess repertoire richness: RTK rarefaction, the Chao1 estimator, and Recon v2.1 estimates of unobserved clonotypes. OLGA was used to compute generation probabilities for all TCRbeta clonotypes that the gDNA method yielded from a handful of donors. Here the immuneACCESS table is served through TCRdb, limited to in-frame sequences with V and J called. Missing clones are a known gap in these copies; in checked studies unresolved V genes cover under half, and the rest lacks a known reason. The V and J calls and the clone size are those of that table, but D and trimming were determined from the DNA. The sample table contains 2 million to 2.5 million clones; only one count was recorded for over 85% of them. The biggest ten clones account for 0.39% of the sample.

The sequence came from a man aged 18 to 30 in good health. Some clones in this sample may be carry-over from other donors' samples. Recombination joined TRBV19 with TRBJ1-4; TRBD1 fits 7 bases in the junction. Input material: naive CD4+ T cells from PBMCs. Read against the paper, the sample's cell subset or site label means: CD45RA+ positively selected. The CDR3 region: CASSRQGGSTNEKLFF. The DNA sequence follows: TGTGCCAGTAGCCGACAGGGCGGTTCAACTAATGAAAAACTGTTTTTT.